These 16 T cell receptor beta chains originate from one sample sequenced in a study of cytomegalovirus exposure and HLA in healthy donors. With 60 Vbeta and 13 Jbeta primers, the PCR was carried out. The data were produced by immunoSEQ multiplex PCR, yet TCRdb's version contains in-frame clones alone and is incomplete. The sample carries 150,000 or so clones, over 65% recorded once. The sample comprised PBMCs. These receptors all stem from a woman aged 40 to 50 in good health and CMV-seronegative.

This chain connects TRBV10-3 to TRBJ2-5, with 9 bases aligning to TRBD1. Germline V gene lookup returns CDR1 ENHRY and CDR2 SYGVKD. The CDR3 covers 13 residues. V lost 9 bases and J lost 4; bases outside the gene matches: 6. The DNA of the CDR3 is TGTGCCATTAGGACAGGGGATTTAGAGACCCAGTACTTC. Amino acids: CAIRTGDLETQYF.

In DNA, the CDR3 is TGTGCCAGCAGTAACACTTGGGGCGGTTCTGGAGAGCAGTACTTC. The encoded protein is CASSNTWGGSGEQYF. The chain links TRBV9 to TRBJ2-7, with TRBD1 as a possible D gene (5 bases). V lost 5 bases and J 7 bases, leaving 22 bases between the germline ends. The CDR3 spans 15 residues. Germline CDR1 reads SGDLS; CDR2 reads YYNGEE.

This clone has just a few counts. The V and J genes are TRBV29-1 and TRBJ2-7, with TRBD2 as a possible D gene (6 bases). The CDR3 loop spans 13 amino acids. V lost 7 bases, J lost 6 bases, and 19 bases lay in between. Germline CDR1 and CDR2: SQVTM and ANQGSEA. As DNA, the CDR3 is TGCAGCGCTGGAGGGGCCGGCCTCGGCGAGCAGTACTTC. It encodes CSAGGAGLGEQYF.

The V and J genes are TRBV4-1 and TRBJ1-5; unclear D gene. Germline CDR1 is MGHRA and CDR2 is YSYEKL. The germline V and J ends were trimmed by 0 bases and 7 bases, with 34 bases remaining between them. CDR3 length: 22 residues. The CDR3 reads CASSQDRNPTTGRGMFGQPQHF. The CDR3 DNA sequence: TGCGCCAGCAGCCAAGACCGAAACCCTACCACGGGGAGAGGTATGTTCGGCCAGCCCCAGCATTTT.

The chain is built from TRBV19 and TRBJ1-3; D is ambiguous. Germline assignment: CDR1 LNHDA and CDR2 SQIVND (reference sequence). Trimming left V 7 bases short and J 7 bases short, with 17 bases between. This CDR3 is built from 14 residues. CDR3 amino acids: CASTPQTSRNTIYF. The CDR3 bases are TGTGCCAGTACCCCCCAGACAAGTCGGAACACCATATATTTT.

This clone was recorded once. V is TRBV9 and J is TRBJ1-2; D remains unclear. The germline V gene has CDR1 SGDLS and CDR2 YYNGEE. V shed 0 bases and J shed 5 bases, with 20 bases lying between them. The CDR3 has 17 residues. CDR3 nucleotides: TGTGCCAGCAGCGTAGCCTCCCGGGCACTGGACTCGTATGGCTACACCTTC. Protein: CASSVASRALDSYGYTF. Combining the CDR3 with reference TRBV9 and TRBJ1-2 gives the whole variable domain DSGVTQTPKHLITATGQRVTLRCSPRSGDLSVYWYQQSLDQGLQFLIQYYNGEERAKGNILERFSAQQFPDLHSELNLSSLELGDSALYFCASSVASRALDSYGYTFGSGTRLTVV.

This clone was seen only once. This chain links TRBV7-6 with TRBJ2-7; 11 bases are a match to TRBD2. J gave up 0 bases and V 4 bases, and 2 bases lay outside the gene matches. Germline V gives CDR1 SGHVS, CDR2 FNYEAQ. This CDR3 is 15 amino acids long. The CDR3 region is CASSSTSGSSYEQYF. CDR3 nucleotides: TGTGCCAGCAGCTCTACTAGCGGGAGCTCCTACGAGCAGTACTTC.

This clone was seen more than once but under ten times. J is TRBJ2-3 and V is TRBV7-2, with D hard to call. This CDR3 comprises 13 residues. V was trimmed by 5 bases and J by 3 bases, leaving 9 bases between them. CDR1 and CDR2 from the germline V gene are SGHTA and FQGNSA. CDR3 sequence: CASSRRVTDTQYF. CDR3 nucleotide sequence: TGTGCCAGCAGCCGCCGGGTAACAGATACGCAGTATTTT.

The V gene is TRBV19, the J gene TRBJ2-3; 10 nucleotides line up with TRBD1. The CDR3 totals 16 residues. Trimming cost V 4 bases and J 2 bases; bases outside gene matches: 6. Germline V gene data show CDR1 as LNHDA and CDR2 as SQIVND (reference sequence). The CDR3 nucleotides are TGTGCCAGTAGTACCTTGGGACAGGGGATCACAGATACGCAGTATTTT. This gives the protein CASSTLGQGITDTQYF.

The chain joins TRBV28 to TRBJ1-6; D uncertain. Trimming left V 3 bases short and J 0 bases short, with 3 bases between. There are 14 residues in the CDR3. Germline lookup yields CDR1 MDHEN and CDR2 SYDVKM. The CDR3 here is CASSLSSYNSPLHF. CDR3 in DNA: TGTGCCAGCAGTTTGAGCTCCTATAATTCACCCCTCCACTTT.

This clone turned up a few times. J is TRBJ1-1 and V is TRBV5-1, with D maybe TRBD1 (6 bases). Germline V gives CDR1 SGHRS, CDR2 YFSETQ. The V gene lost 4 bases and the J gene lost 8 bases, with 18 bases spanning the gap. The CDR3 has 14 residues. CDR3 protein: CASSPDLQGLEAFF. The DNA of the CDR3 is TGCGCCAGCAGCCCCGACCTACAGGGTCTGGAAGCTTTCTTT.

V and J are TRBV19 and TRBJ2-1, with 8 bases identical to TRBD1. Trimming took 6 bases from V and 6 from J; bases not matched to a gene: 13. This CDR3 region has 16 residues. Germline V gene lookup returns CDR1 LNHDA and CDR2 SQIVND (reference sequence). CDR3 amino acids: CASRRTGREVGNEQFF. The CDR3 DNA reads as TGTGCCAGTAGAAGGACAGGGAGAGAAGTGGGCAATGAGCAGTTCTTC.

This chain joins TRBV18 and TRBJ1-2; unclear D gene. This CDR3 spans 15 amino acids. The V end was cut by 6 bases, the J end by 4 bases, with 18 bases between. Germline CDR1 KGHSH, CDR2 LQKENI. The CDR3 here is CASSGAGAGSYGYTF. The CDR3 nucleotides are TGTGCCAGCTCCGGAGCAGGTGCGGGGAGCTATGGCTACACCTTC.

The chain recombines TRBV5-8 with TRBJ1-1; D perhaps matches TRBD1 (5 bases). The V end was cut by 5 bases, the J end by 3 bases, with 26 bases between. The CDR3 has 18 residues. Germline assignment: CDR1 SGHTS and CDR2 YDEGEE. The CDR3 reads CASRLGPGTAGGDTEAFF. CDR3 in DNA: TGTGCCAGCAGACTGGGCCCCGGGACCGCGGGAGGGGACACTGAAGCTTTCTTT.

The chain joins TRBV7-2 to TRBJ1-2; perhaps TRBD1 as D (5 bases). Trimming took off 11 bases at V and 7 bases at J, with 11 bases between the two ends. The CDR3 spans 10 residues. Germline-derived CDR1 and CDR2 are SGHTA and FQGNSA. The CDR3 nucleotides read TGTGCCCGCCTCGGGGGTGGCTACACCTTC. Translating gives CARLGGGYTF.

CDR3 bases: TGTGCCAGCAGTGGCGGGGACAGTTCTAACTATGGCTACACCTTC. It yields the protein CASSGGDSSNYGYTF. V is TRBV28 and J is TRBJ1-2; 7 nucleotides align to TRBD1. V lost 5 bases and J lost 0; bases outside the gene matches: 6. Germline-derived CDR1 and CDR2 are MDHEN and SYDVKM. This CDR3 spans 15 amino acids.